This TCR beta chain comes out of a study of blood T cells in healthy people across ages (dated by TCRdb to the mid-2010s). With regard to the full study: In model experiments, template switching captured roughly one uniquely barcoded TCR beta cDNA molecule for every two T cells. Donors were grouped into four age groups: young (average approximately 16 years), middle-aged (roughly 37), aged (roughly 62) and long-lived (about 90). To avoid experimental bias, donors of different ages were randomly spread across the sequencing lanes. The study analyzed two additional independent replicas of 1 million unique cDNA reads from the same blood draw for two donors, one aged 18 to 29 and one aged 80 or older. The study measured age-related changes in TCR beta repertoire diversity using deep sequencing normalized with unique cDNA molecular identifiers.

The protocol used for the library was 5' RACE. The reads were generated on an Illumina HiSeq 2500. The second PCR ran for about 6 to 11 cycles and used a J-beta primer mix along with a sample-barcoded 5' primer. A template-switch 5' adaptor carrying 12 random nucleotides introduced a unique molecular identifier onto each TCR beta cDNA molecule. Each sample yielded at least 3 million CDR3-containing paired-end reads. First-strand cDNA synthesis was performed from all RNA using the Mint cDNA synthesis kit, with priming by a TRBC-specific oligonucleotide. Following uracil-DNA glycosylase treatment, all cDNA underwent a first 18-cycle PCR with the universal primers M1SS and BC2_uni_R. Regarding the original processing steps: For normalization, 1 million high-quality reads were randomly selected from each sample, with every read carrying a distinct molecular identifier. Reads with shared molecular identifiers were discarded instead of being binned into consensus sequences. MiTCR, set to a Q25 quality threshold and the strictest error-elimination algorithm, was used for CDR3 identification, clonotype clustering and error correction. Lower-bound total TCR beta diversity was estimated with a nonparametric unseen species model using Euler transformation. TCRdb reanalyzed the raw reads on its own, using fastp at Q25 for trimming and MiXCR for clone calling, and kept in-frame beta chains. Each CDR3 protein appears once, grouped with its most common genes and DNA. TCRdb's processing, not the study's, gives the V and J calls here. The sample records about 1.5 million distinct CDR3 sequences, under 55% of which are singletons. The ten top clones hold about 3.8% of the sample.

Reading from cysteine to phenylalanine, the CDR3 counts 13 amino acids. Kept here is only the CDR3 DNA, which spans 39 bases and is read in frame from base 1. Sequences SNHLY (CDR1) and FYNNEI (CDR2) are obtained from the germline V gene. Of note for this clonotype: Its target antigen remains unknown. A junction boundary mismatches the germline segment, possibly from a read error.

The 40 or so donors, aged 6 to 90 years, were systemically healthy Caucasian individuals from Russia. Each donor gave around 9.9 milliliters of peripheral blood, collected into EDTA-treated Vacutainer tubes. Ficoll-Paque density-gradient centrifugation was used to isolate PBMCs, with at least 6 million obtained per sample. Trizol reagent was used to extract total RNA from the PBMCs, yielding at least 5.5 micrograms per sample. The percentages of naive CD45RAhigh/CD27high T cells were determined by flow cytometry on a PBMC aliquot from every donor. General conclusions and limits of the study: The long-lived group showed more naive CD4+ T cells, fewer expanded clones and increased TCR diversity than the aged group, suggesting age selection. Estimates of total diversity based on one million sequenced T cells were regarded as lower bounds and as underestimates. Because donor CMV infection status was unknown, age-related changes in expanded clonotypes were potentially confounded. Bulk unsorted PBMC profiling prevented conclusive comparison of naive and antigen-experienced compartments. A strong correlation was found between observed TCR beta diversity and the percentage of naive T cells measured by flow cytometry. Observed TCR beta diversity per million T cells fell roughly linearly with age, and a significant reduction was already apparent by age around 40.

The rearrangement joined TRBV2 to TRBJ2-3, with 8 central nucleotides matching TRBD1. Sample: blood. This receptor was taken from a young woman in good health. CDR3 region: CAGSWTGPDTQYF. The nucleotide sequence reads TGTGCCGGCAGTTGGACAGGGCCAGATACGCAGTATTTT. Reference TRBV2 and TRBJ2-3 proteins supply the regions before and after the CDR3; the full variable domain is: EPEVTQTPSHQVTQMGQEVILRCVPISNHLYFYWYRQILGQKVEFLVSFYNNEISEKSEIFDDQFSVERPDGSNFTLKIRSTKLEDSAMYFCAGSWTGPDTQYFGPGTRLTVL.